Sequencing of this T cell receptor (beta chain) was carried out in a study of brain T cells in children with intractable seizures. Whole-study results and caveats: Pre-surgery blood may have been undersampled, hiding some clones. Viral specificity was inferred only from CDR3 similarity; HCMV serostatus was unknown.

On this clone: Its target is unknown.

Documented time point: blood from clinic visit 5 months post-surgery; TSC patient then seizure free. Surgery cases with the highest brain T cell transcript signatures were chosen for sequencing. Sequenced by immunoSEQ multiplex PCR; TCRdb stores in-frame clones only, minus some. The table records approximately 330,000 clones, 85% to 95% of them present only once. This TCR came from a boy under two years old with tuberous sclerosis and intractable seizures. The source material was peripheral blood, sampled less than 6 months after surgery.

CDR3: CASNQLGEQYF. The CDR3 DNA reads as TGTGCCAGCAATCAACTCGGGGAGCAGTACTTC. The chain combines TRBV6-6 with TRBJ2-7; D gene unclear. V was trimmed by 7 bases and J by 7 bases, leaving 11 bases between them. CDR1 MNHNY and CDR2 SVGAGI come from the germline V gene (reference sequence). The CDR3 is 11 amino acids.